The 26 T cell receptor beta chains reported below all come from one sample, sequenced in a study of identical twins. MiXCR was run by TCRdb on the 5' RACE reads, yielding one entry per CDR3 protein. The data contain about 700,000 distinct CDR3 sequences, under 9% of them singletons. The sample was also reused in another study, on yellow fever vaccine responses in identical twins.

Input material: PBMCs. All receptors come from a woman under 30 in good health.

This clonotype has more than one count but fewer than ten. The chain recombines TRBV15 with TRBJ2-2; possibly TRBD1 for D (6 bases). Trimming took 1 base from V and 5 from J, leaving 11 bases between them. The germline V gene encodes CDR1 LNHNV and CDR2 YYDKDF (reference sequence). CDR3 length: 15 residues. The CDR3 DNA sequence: TGTGCCACCAGCAGAGTAGTGCAGGGGACCGGGGAGCTGTTTTTT. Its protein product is CATSRVVQGTGELFF.

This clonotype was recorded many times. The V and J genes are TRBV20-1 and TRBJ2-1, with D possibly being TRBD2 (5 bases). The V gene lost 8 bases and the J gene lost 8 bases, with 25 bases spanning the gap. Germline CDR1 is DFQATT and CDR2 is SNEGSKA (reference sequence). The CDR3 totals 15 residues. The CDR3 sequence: CSLVWELHVGDEQFF. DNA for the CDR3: TGCAGTCTTGTATGGGAGCTCCACGTCGGCGATGAGCAGTTCTTC.

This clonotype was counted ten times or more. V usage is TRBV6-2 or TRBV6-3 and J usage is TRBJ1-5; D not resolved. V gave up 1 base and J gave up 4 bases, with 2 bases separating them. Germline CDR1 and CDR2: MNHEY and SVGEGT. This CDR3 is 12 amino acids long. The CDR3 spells CASSYWNQPQHF. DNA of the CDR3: TGTGCCAGCAGTTACTGGAATCAGCCCCAGCATTTT.

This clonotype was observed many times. CDR3 sequence: CASSFGGFEQFF. The CDR3, as DNA: TGCGCCAGCAGCTTCGGGGGTTTTGAGCAGTTCTTC. The V call is TRBV5-1, the J call TRBJ2-1, with D perhaps matching TRBD2 (6 bases). The germline gives CDR1 SGHRS, CDR2 YFSETQ. Trimming removed 2 bases at V and 9 bases at J, with 9 bases between. The CDR3 runs to 12 residues.

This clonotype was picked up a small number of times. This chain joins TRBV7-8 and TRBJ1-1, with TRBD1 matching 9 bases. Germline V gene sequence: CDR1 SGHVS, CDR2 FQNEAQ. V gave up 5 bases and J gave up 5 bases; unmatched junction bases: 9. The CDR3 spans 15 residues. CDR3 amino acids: CASSPIQGASTEAFF. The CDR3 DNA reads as TGTGCCAGCAGCCCGATACAGGGGGCATCGACTGAAGCTTTCTTT.

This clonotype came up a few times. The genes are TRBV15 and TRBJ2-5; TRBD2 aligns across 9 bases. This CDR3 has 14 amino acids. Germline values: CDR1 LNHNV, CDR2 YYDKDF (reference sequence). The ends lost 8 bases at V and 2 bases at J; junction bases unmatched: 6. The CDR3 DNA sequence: TGTGCCACCGGGAGCGGGGGGATGCAAGAGACCCAGTACTTC. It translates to CATGSGGMQETQYF.

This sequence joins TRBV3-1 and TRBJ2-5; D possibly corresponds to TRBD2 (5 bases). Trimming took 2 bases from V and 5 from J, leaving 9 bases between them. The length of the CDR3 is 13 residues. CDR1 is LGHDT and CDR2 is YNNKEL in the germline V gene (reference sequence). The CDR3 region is CASSQLALETQYF. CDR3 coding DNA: TGTGCCAGCAGCCAACTAGCTCTGGAGACCCAGTACTTC.

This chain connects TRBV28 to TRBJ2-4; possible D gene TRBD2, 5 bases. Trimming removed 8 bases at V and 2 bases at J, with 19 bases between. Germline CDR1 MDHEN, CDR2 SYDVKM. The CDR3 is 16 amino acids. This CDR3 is CASSRRGGLTKNIQYF. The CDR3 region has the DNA TGTGCCAGCTCCCGACGAGGCGGGCTAACCAAAAACATTCAGTACTTC.

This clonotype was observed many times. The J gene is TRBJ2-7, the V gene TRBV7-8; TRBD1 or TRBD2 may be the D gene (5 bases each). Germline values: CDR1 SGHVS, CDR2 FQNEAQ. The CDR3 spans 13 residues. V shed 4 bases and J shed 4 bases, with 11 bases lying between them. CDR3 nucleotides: TGTGCCAGCAGCTGGGACCAGGGATACGAGCAGTACTTC. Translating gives CASSWDQGYEQYF.

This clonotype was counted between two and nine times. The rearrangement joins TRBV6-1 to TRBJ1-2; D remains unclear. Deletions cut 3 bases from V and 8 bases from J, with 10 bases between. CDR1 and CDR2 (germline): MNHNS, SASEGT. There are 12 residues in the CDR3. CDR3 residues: CASSDRVGGYTF. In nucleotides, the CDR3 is TGTGCCAGCAGTGATCGTGTGGGGGGCTACACCTTC.

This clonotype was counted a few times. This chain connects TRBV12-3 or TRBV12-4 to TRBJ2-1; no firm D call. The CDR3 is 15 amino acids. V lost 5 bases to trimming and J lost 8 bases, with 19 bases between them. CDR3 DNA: TGTGCCAGCAGTGCCTCCCGGGCAAGGTTCGATGAGCAGTTCTTC. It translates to CASSASRARFDEQFF.

In DNA form, the CDR3 reads TGTGCCAGCAAGGGTGGGGCCGAGCGGCGATACGAGCAGTACTTC. Translation gives CASKGGAERRYEQYF. This sequence joins TRBV25-1 and TRBJ2-7; D is possibly TRBD1 or TRBD2 (5 bases each). The V end lost 7 bases, the J end lost 4 bases, and 20 bases lay between the germline ends. This CDR3 contains 15 residues. The germline CDR1 and CDR2 sequences are MGHDK and SYGVNS.

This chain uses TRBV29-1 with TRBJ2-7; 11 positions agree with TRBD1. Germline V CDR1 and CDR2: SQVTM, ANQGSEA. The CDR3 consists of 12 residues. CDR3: CSGGTGGNEQYF. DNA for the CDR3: TGCTCCGGCGGGACAGGGGGGAACGAGCAGTACTTC.

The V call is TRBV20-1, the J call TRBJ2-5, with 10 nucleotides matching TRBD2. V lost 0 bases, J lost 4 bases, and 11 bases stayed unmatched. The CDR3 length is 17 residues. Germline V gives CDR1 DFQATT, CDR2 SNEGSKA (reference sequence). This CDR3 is CSARDVLAGNLRETQYF. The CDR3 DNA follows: TGCAGTGCTAGAGATGTACTAGCGGGGAATCTCAGAGAGACCCAGTACTTC.

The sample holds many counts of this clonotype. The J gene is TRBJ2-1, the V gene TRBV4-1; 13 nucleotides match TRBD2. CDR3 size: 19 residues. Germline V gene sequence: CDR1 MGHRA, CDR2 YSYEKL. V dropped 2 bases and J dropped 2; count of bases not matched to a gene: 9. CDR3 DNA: TGCGCCAGCAGCCAAAGGGACGGACTAGCGGGAGTAACCTACAATGAGCAGTTCTTC. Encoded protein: CASSQRDGLAGVTYNEQFF.

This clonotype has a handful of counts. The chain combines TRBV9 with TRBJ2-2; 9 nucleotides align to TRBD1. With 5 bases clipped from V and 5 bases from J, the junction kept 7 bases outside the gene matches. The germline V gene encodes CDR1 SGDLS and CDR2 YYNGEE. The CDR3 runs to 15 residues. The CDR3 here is CASSWEGTGTGELFF. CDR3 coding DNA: TGTGCCAGCAGTTGGGAGGGGACAGGGACCGGGGAGCTGTTTTTT.

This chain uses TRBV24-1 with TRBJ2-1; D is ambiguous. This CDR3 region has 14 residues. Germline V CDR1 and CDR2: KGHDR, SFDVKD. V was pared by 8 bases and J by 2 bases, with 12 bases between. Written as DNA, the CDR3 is TGTGCCACCAAGGCGACTGGGACCTACAATGAGCAGTTCTTC. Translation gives CATKATGTYNEQFF.

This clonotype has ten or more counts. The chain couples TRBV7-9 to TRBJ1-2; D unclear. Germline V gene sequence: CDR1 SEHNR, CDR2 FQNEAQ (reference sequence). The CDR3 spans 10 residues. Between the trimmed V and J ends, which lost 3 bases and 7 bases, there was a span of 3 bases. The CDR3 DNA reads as TGTGCCAGCAGCTTTTCTGGCTACACCTTC. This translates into CASSFSGYTF.

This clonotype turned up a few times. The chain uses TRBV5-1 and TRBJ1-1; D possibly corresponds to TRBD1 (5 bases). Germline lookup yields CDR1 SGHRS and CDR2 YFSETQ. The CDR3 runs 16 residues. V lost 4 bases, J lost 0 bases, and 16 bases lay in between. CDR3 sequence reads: CASSPFGADMNTEAFF. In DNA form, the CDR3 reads TGCGCCAGCAGCCCCTTCGGGGCAGATATGAACACTGAAGCTTTCTTT.

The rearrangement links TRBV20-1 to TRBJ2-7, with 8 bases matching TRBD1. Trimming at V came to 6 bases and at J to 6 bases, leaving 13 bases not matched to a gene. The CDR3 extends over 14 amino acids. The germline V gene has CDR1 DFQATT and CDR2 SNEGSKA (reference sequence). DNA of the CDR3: TGCAGTGCAGACCCTGGGACAGGTCTCCTCGAGCAGTACTTC. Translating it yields CSADPGTGLLEQYF.

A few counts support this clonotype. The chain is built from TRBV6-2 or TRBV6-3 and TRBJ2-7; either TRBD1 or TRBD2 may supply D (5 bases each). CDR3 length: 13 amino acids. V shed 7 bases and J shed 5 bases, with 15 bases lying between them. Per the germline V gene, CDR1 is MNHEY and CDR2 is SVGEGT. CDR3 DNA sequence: TGTGCCAGCACCCTATGGGGGAACCACGAGCAGTACTTC. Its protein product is CASTLWGNHEQYF.

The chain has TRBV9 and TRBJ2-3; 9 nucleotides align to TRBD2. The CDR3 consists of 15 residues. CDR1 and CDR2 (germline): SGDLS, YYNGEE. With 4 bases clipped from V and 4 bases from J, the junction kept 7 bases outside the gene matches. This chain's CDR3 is CASSPGVAGADTQYF. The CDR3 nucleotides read TGTGCCAGCAGCCCCGGGGTAGCGGGGGCAGATACGCAGTATTTT.

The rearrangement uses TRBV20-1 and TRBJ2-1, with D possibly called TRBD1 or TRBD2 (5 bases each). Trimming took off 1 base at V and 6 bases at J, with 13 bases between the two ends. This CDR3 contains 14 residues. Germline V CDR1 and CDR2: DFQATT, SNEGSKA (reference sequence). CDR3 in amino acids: CSARVWDGLNEQFF. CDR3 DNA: TGCAGTGCTAGAGTGTGGGACGGTCTCAATGAGCAGTTCTTC.

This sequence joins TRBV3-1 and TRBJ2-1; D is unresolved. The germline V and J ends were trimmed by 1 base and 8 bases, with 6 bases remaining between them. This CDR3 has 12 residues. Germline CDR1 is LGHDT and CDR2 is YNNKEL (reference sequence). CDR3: CASSQGADEQFF. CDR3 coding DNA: TGTGCCAGCAGCCAAGGGGCGGATGAGCAGTTCTTC.

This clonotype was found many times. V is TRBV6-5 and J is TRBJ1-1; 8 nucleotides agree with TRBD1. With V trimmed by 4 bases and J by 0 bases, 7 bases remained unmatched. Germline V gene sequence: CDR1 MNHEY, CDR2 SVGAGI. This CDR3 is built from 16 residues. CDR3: CASSFTGTGMNTEAFF. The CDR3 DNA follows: TGTGCCAGCAGTTTTACCGGGACAGGTATGAACACTGAAGCTTTCTTT.

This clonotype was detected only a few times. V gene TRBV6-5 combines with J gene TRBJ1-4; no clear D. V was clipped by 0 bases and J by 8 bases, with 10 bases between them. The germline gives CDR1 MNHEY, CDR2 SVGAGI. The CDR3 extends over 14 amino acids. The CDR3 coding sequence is TGTGCCAGCAGTTACTCGGGCAGGAACGAAAAACTGTTTTTT. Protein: CASSYSGRNEKLFF.